Given below is one TCR beta chain in context. The antigen is undetermined. Trimming removed 6 bases from V and 6 bases from J, with 16 bases in between. This CDR3 region has 14 residues. Alongside a J-beta primer mix, a sample-barcoded 5' primer served in a second PCR lasting roughly 7 to 11 cycles. A single record per CDR3 protein comes from TCRdb applying MiXCR to the 5' RACE reads. The sample has 550,000 to 600,000 distinct CDR3 sequences; around 48% are singletons. This sample stems from a study of blood T cells in healthy people across ages. Study context: In model experiments, template switching was able to capture about one barcoded beta molecule for every two T cells that were present.

Study-wide findings and caveats: Both naive CD4+ cell counts and diversity were greater in long-lived donors than in aged donors. Estimates of diversity drawn from one million T cells were considered underestimates. Expanded clonotype shifts may have been confounded, as the donors had an unknown CMV status.

The sample taken for sequencing was blood. The sequence derives from an older man in good health. The chain joins TRBV12-3 or TRBV12-4 to TRBJ2-3; D gene unclear. Here the CDR3 DNA reads TGTGCCAGCAGAGAAGTGCGGCAGACGGATACGCAGTATTTT. Amino acids: CASREVRQTDTQYF.